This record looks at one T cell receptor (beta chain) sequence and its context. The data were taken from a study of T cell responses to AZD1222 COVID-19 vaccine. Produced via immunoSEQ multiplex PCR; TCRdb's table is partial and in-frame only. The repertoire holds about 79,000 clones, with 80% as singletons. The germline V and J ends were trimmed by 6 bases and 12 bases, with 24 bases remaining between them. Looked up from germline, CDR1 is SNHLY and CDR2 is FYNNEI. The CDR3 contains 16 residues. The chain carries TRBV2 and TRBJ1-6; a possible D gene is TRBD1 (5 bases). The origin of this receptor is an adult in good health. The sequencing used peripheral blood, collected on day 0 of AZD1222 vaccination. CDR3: CASRPSGRSDKGPLHF. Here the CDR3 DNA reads TGTGCCAGCAGGCCCTCAGGGCGGTCTGACAAGGGACCCCTCCACTTT.